These 9 T cell receptor beta chains originate from one sample sequenced in a study of T cell repertoires in cytomegalovirus infection. TCRdb re-called the reads through MiXCR, storing one row per CDR3 protein. This sample has approximately 140,000 distinct CDR3 sequences; about 6% occur once, and the top ten carry approximately 18%. Sequencing input: PBMCs. These receptors originate from a human donor in good health (CMV status not recorded). Some clones in this sample may be carry-over from other donors' samples.

The chain employs TRBV6-2 or TRBV6-3 and TRBJ2-5; 8 bases fit TRBD2. V lost 7 bases and J lost 5; bases outside the gene matches: 9. The germline V gene has CDR1 MNHEY and CDR2 SVGEGT. The CDR3 is made up of 14 amino acids. The CDR3 DNA follows: TGTGCCAGCAAAGCGGGGGCCACGGAGGAGACCCAGTACTTC. Translating gives CASKAGATEETQYF.

Ten or more counts support this clonotype. V gene TRBV6-6 combines with J gene TRBJ2-1; a possible D gene is TRBD2 (5 bases). The CDR3 extends over 11 amino acids. The V gene's germline CDR1 is MNHNY and CDR2 SVGAGI (reference sequence). Trimming removed 7 bases from V and 9 bases from J, with 10 bases in between. DNA of the CDR3: TGTGCCAGCATCCGAAGCGGTGAGCAGTTCTTC. This codes for CASIRSGEQFF.

This clonotype appeared many times. The chain uses TRBV28 and TRBJ1-2; TRBD1 might be the D (6 bases). Trimming stripped 6 bases from V and 3 bases from J, with 11 bases between. Germline lookup yields CDR1 MDHEN and CDR2 SYDVKM. The CDR3 has 13 amino acids. The CDR3 DNA is TGTGCCAGCAGCACGGGGGGCTACTATGGCTACACCTTC. As protein: CASSTGGYYGYTF.

This clonotype was detected many times. The genes are TRBV7-6 and TRBJ2-7; maybe TRBD1 (5 bases). Trimming removed 5 bases at V and 4 bases at J, with 18 bases between. Germline values: CDR1 SGHVS, CDR2 FNYEAQ. This CDR3 has 15 amino acids. CDR3 protein: CASSEASTALYEQYF. CDR3 in DNA: TGTGCCAGCAGCGAAGCCTCGACAGCTCTATACGAGCAGTACTTC.

Ten or more counts support this clonotype. This chain joins TRBV7-2 and TRBJ1-5; 8 bases agree with TRBD1. Germline-derived CDR1 and CDR2 are SGHTA and FQGNSA. The CDR3 sequence is 13 residues long. The V and J ends lost 5 bases and 6 bases, in that order; junction bases with no gene match: 3. DNA for the CDR3: TGTGCCAGCAGCCTCAGGGGGCTTCAGCCCCAGCATTTT. Its translation is CASSLRGLQPQHF.

This clonotype was counted many times. CDR3 in amino acids: CASSSSGLLYEQYF. DNA for the CDR3: TGTGCCAGCAGCTCATCAGGGCTGCTTTACGAGCAGTACTTC. J is TRBJ2-7 and V is TRBV11-1; the D gene is possibly TRBD1 (5 bases). Trimming pared 4 bases from V and 4 bases from J, leaving 14 bases between. The length of the CDR3 is 14 residues. From germline, CDR1 is SGHAT and CDR2 FQDESV (reference sequence).

This clonotype was seen a few times. This rearrangement joins TRBV20-1 to TRBJ2-6; D possibly matches TRBD1 or TRBD2 (5 bases each). CDR3 length: 14 amino acids. From germline, CDR1 is DFQATT and CDR2 SNEGSKA (reference sequence). V lost 6 bases, J lost 4 bases, and 13 bases lay in between. CDR3 loop: CSAKAGTGANVLTF. CDR3 DNA: TGCAGTGCCAAGGCTGGGACCGGGGCCAACGTCCTGACTTTC.

The rearrangement links TRBV4-3 to TRBJ1-6, with D possibly being TRBD1 (5 bases). The CDR3 spans 15 residues. Germline CDR1 is LGHNA and CDR2 is YSLEER. V lost 6 bases and J lost 8, with 17 bases in between. The CDR3: CASSRWGTVDSPLHF. As DNA, the CDR3 is TGCGCCAGCAGTCGCTGGGGGACGGTGGATTCACCCCTCCACTTT.

The V gene is TRBV20-1, the J gene TRBJ2-7; a weak D match, TRBD2 (6 bases). Trimming stripped 0 bases from V and 7 bases from J, with 16 bases between. This CDR3 is 14 amino acids long. Germline-derived CDR1 and CDR2 are DFQATT and SNEGSKA (reference sequence). DNA of the CDR3: TGCAGTGCTAGAGATTGGAGGGGCCCGGGGGAGCAGTACTTC. Translated, it gives CSARDWRGPGEQYF.